The 5 T cell receptor beta chains below come from one sample, sequenced in a study of cytomegalovirus exposure and HLA in healthy donors. Use of 60 Vbeta and 13 Jbeta primers characterized the PCR. Sequencing was performed with immunoSEQ multiplex PCR; in TCRdb, only in-frame clones are kept and a portion is missing. The data show 110,000 to 150,000 clones, 60% to 80% seen once. Sample: PBMCs. Receptors were obtained from a woman aged 30 to 39 in good health and CMV-seronegative.

The rearrangement links TRBV11-2 to TRBJ2-2; 8 bases fit TRBD1. V gave up 5 bases and J gave up 8 bases; unmatched junction bases: 10. The length of the CDR3 is 15 residues. CDR1 and CDR2 from the germline V gene are SGHAT and FQNNGV. The CDR3 region is CASSAKTGGTGELFF. The DNA for the CDR3 is TGTGCCAGCAGCGCGAAAACAGGGGGAACTGGGGAGCTGTTTTTT. Filled out from reference TRBV11-2 and TRBJ2-2, the complete variable domain reads EAGVAQSPRYKIIEKRQSVAFWCNPISGHATLYWYQQILGQGPKLLIQFQNNGVVDDSQLPKDRFSAERLKGVDSTLKIQPAKLEDSAVYLCASSAKTGGTGELFFGEGSRLTVL.

The genes are TRBV25-1 and TRBJ2-7; 8 bases match TRBD1. Germline CDR1 reads MGHDK; CDR2 reads SYGVNS. The CDR3 is 16 amino acids. Trimming at V came to 2 bases and at J to 3 bases, leaving 9 bases not matched to a gene. CDR3 sequence: CASSEGAGTGVYEQYF. The CDR3 DNA is TGTGCCAGCAGTGAAGGGGCCGGGACAGGTGTCTACGAGCAGTACTTC.

The chain employs TRBV7-9 and TRBJ2-1; no firm D call. V shed 5 bases and J shed 8 bases, with 13 bases lying between them. From germline, CDR1 is SEHNR and CDR2 FQNEAQ (reference sequence). CDR3 size: 13 residues. CDR3 region: CASSAPSSDEQFF. The CDR3 DNA reads TGTGCCAGCAGCGCACCCTCGAGCGATGAGCAGTTCTTC.

The V call is TRBV30, the J call TRBJ1-6; 10 bases are shared with TRBD1. The junction had 4 bases not matched to a gene; V was cut back by 0 bases and J by 8 bases. This CDR3 has 15 residues. Germline V gives CDR1 GTSNPN, CDR2 SVGIG (reference sequence). CDR3 in amino acids: CAWSVGQGLHSPLHF. The DNA of the CDR3 is TGTGCCTGGAGTGTGGGACAGGGGCTCCATTCACCCCTCCACTTT.

The chain employs TRBV6-5 and TRBJ1-1, with D unresolved. The germline gives CDR1 MNHEY, CDR2 SVGAGI. The CDR3 extends over 16 amino acids. Trimming removed 2 bases from V and 1 base from J, with 14 bases in between. For the CDR3, the DNA is TGTGCCAGCAGTTACGGGAGGGTGAGTCCGAACACTGAAGCTTTCTTT. It yields the protein CASSYGRVSPNTEAFF.